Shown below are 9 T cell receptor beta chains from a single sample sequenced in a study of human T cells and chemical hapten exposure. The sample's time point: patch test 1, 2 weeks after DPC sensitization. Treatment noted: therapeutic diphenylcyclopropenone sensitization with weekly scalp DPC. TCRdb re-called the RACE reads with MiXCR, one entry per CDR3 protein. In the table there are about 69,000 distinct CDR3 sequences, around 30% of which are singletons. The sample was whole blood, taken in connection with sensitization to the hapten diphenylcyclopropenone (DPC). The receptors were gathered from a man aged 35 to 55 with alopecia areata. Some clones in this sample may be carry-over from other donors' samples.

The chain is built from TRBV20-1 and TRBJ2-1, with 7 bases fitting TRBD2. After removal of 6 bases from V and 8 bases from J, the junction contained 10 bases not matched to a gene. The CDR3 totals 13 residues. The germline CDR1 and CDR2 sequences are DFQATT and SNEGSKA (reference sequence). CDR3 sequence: CSAYWTSQDEQFF. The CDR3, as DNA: TGCAGTGCCTACTGGACTAGTCAGGATGAGCAGTTCTTC.

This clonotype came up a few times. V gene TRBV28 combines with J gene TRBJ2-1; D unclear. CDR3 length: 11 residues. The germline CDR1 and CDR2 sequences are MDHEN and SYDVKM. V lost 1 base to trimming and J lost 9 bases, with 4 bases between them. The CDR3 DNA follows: TGTGCCAGCAGTTTATACCTTGAGCAGTTCTTC. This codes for CASSLYLEQFF. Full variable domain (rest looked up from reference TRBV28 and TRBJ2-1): DVKVTQSSRYLVKRTGEKVFLECVQDMDHENMFWYRQDPGLGLRLIYFSYDVKMKEKGDIPEGYSVSREKKERFSLILESASTNQTSMYLCASSLYLEQFFGPGTRLTVL.

DNA of the CDR3: TGTGCCAGCAGCCCTCAGCCTCCGACAGGGACCGAAAAACTGTTTTTT. It is translated as CASSPQPPTGTEKLFF. This chain joins TRBV5-5 and TRBJ1-4; the match to TRBD1 covers 7 bases. V shed 4 bases and J 8 bases; nucleotides not matched to a gene: 14. Germline V gives CDR1 SGHKS, CDR2 YYEKEE (reference sequence). The CDR3 is 16 residues long.

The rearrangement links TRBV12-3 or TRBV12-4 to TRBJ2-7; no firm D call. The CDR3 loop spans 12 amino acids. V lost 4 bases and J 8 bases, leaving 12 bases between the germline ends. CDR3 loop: CASSSSWGKQYF. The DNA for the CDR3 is TGTGCCAGCAGTTCCAGCTGGGGAAAGCAGTACTTC.

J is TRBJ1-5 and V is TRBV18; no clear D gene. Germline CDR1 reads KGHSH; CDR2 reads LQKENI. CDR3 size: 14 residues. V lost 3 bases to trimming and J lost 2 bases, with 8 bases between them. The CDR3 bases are TGTGCCAGCTCACCTAGTGCGGGCAATCAGCCCCAGCATTTT. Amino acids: CASSPSAGNQPQHF.

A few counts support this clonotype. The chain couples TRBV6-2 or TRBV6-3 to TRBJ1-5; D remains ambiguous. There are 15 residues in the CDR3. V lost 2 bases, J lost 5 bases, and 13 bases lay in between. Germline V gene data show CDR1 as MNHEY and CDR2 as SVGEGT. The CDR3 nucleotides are TGTGCCAGCAGTTACGCGACGGGGTACGATCAGCCCCAGCATTTT. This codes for CASSYATGYDQPQHF.

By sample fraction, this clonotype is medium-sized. CDR3 loop: CASSFRGNYGYTF. The CDR3 DNA reads TGTGCCAGCAGTTTCCGGGGGAACTATGGCTACACCTTC. The V gene is TRBV28, the J gene TRBJ1-2; D is perhaps TRBD1 (5 bases). Germline V CDR1 and CDR2: MDHEN, SYDVKM. CDR3 size: 13 residues. The ends were cut back, 3 bases at V and 2 bases at J, with 7 bases in the middle.

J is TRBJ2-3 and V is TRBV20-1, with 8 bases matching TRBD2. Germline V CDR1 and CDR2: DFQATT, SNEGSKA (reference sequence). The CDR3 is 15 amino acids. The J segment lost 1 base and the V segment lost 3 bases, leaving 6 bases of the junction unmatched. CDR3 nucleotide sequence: TGCAGTGCTAGCGGGAGGGCCTCGGGCACAGATACGCAGTATTTT. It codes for CSASGRASGTDTQYF.

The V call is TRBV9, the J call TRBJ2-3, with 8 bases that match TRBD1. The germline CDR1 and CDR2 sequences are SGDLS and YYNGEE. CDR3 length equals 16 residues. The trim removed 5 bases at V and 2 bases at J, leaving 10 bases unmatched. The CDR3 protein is CASSRAGGKYTDTQYF. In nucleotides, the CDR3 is TGTGCCAGCAGTCGTGCAGGGGGCAAATACACAGATACGCAGTATTTT.